The TCR beta chain described here comes from a study of vaccination and CD4 T cells after COVID-19. Overall study results and limits: Median SARS-CoV-2-reactive clonotype numbers went up from approximately 21 to 38, but not significantly.

The CDR3 is 15 residues long. The germline gives CDR1 DFQATT, CDR2 SNEGSKA (reference sequence). V was trimmed by 4 bases and J by 0 bases, leaving 16 bases between them. This clonotype was observed a handful of times. Its antigen is unidentified. Regarding treatment: approximately nine-day PBMC culture with coronavirus spike peptide pools or control peptides (ViraFEST assay). The Oncomine TCR Beta short-read assay was what sequenced the DNA obtained from cultured CD4+ T cells. TCRdb reprocessed the PCR reads via MiXCR and lists one record per CDR3 protein. In the table there are approximately 17,000 distinct CDR3 sequences, less than 60% of which are singletons.

The rearrangement links TRBV20-1 to TRBJ2-7; possible D gene TRBD1, 6 bases. This clonotype was sampled from a human donor who had recovered from COVID-19. The material sequenced was CD4+ T cells from blood, cultured in vitro, taken before SARS-CoV-2 vaccination. The CDR3 region has the DNA TGCAGTGCTACTACCCTACAGGGAAGCTCCTACGAGCAGTACTTC. Protein product: CSATTLQGSSYEQYF.